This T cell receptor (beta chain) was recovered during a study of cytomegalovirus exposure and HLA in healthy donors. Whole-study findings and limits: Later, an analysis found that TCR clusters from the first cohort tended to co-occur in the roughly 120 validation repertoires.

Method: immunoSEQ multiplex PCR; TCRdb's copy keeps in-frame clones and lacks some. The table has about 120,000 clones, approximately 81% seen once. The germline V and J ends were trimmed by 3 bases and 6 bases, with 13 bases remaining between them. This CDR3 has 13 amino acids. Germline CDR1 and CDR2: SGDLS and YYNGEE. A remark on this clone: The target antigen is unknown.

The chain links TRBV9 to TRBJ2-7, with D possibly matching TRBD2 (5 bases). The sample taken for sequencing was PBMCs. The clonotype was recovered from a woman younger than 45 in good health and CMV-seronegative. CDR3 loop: CASSERLVSEQYF. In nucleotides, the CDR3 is TGTGCCAGCAGCGAGCGGCTAGTAAGCGAGCAGTACTTC.